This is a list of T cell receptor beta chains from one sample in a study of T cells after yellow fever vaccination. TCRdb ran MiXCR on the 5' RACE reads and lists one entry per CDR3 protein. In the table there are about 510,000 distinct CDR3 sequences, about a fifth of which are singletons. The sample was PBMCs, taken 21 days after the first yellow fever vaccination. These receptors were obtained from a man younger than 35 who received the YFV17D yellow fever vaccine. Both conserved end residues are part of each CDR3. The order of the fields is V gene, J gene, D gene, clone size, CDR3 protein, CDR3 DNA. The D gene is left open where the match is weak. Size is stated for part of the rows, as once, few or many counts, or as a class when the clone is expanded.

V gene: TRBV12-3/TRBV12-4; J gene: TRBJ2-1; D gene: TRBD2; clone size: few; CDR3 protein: CASRNSGGINEQFF; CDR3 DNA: TGTGCCAGCAGAAATAGCGGGGGTATTAATGAGCAGTTCTTC
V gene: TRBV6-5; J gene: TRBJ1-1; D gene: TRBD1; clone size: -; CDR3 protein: CASSYPTGGGNTEAFF; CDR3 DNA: TGTGCCAGCAGTTACCCGACAGGGGGCGGGAACACTGAAGCTTTCTTT
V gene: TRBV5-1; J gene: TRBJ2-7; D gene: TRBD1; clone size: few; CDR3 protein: CASSLATGGGYEQYF; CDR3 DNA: TGCGCCAGCAGCTTGGCGACAGGGGGAGGATACGAGCAGTACTTC
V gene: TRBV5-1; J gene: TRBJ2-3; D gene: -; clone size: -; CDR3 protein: CASSLGGEPQYF; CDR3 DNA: TGCGCCAGCAGCTTGGGCGGGGAACCGCAGTATTTT
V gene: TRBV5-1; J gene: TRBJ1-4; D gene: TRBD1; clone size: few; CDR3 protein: CASSRGPSGGGNEKLFF; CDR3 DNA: TGCGCCAGCAGCAGGGGCCCCTCAGGGGGGGGTAATGAAAAACTGTTTTTT
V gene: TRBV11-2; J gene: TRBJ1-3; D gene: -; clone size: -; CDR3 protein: CASSPGGRLGNTIYF; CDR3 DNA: TGTGCCAGCAGCCCGGGAGGACGACTGGGAAACACCATATATTTT
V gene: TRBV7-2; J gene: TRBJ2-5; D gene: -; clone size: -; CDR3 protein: CASSLVSQDGTQYF; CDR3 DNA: TGTGCCAGCAGCTTAGTTTCACAGGATGGGACCCAGTACTTC
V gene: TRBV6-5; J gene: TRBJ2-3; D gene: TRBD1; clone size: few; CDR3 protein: CASSLQGASPHTQYF; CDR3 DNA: TGTGCCAGCAGTTTACAGGGGGCTTCACCGCATACGCAGTATTTT
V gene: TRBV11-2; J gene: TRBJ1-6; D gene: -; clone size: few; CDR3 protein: CASSLHRDSPLHF; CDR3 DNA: TGTGCCAGCAGCTTACATAGGGATTCACCCCTCCACTTT
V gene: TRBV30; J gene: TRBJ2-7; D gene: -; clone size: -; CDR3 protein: CAWVAPQIGRPMTYEQYF; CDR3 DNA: TGTGCCTGGGTTGCGCCCCAGATCGGACGGCCCATGACCTACGAGCAGTACTTC
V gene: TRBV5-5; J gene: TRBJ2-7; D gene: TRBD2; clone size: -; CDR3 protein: CASSHLAGPDYEQYF; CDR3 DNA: TGTGCCAGCAGCCATCTAGCGGGGCCGGACTACGAGCAGTACTTC
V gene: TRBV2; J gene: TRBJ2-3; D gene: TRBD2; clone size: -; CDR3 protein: CASRIGLAGGRTDTQYF; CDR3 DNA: TGTGCCAGCAGGATAGGACTAGCGGGGGGGCGGACAGATACGCAGTATTTT
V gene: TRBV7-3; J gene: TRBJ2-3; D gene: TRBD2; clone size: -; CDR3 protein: CASSLGLGGTDTQYF; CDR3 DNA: TGTGCCAGCAGCTTGGGACTAGGGGGCACAGATACGCAGTATTTT
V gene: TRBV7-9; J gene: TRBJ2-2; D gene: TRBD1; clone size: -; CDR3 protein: CASSSRDRGWAGELFF; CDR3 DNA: TGTGCCAGCAGCTCAAGGGACAGGGGTTGGGCCGGGGAGCTGTTTTTT
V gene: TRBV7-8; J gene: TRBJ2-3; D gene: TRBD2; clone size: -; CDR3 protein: CASSPPGLAGGNTDTQYF; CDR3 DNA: TGTGCCAGCAGCCCTCCGGGACTAGCGGGGGGGAACACAGATACGCAGTATTTT
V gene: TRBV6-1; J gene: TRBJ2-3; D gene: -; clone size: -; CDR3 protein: CASSGGGPTDTQYF; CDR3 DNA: TGTGCCAGCAGCGGAGGGGGCCCCACAGATACGCAGTATTTT
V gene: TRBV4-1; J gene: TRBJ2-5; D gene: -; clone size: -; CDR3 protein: CASSQGGEQETQYF; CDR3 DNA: TGCGCCAGCAGCCAAGGGGGGGAACAAGAGACCCAGTACTTC
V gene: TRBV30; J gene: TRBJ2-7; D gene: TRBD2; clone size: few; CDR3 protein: CAWTGGGHEQYF; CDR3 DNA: TGTGCCTGGACCGGGGGGGGCCACGAGCAGTACTTC
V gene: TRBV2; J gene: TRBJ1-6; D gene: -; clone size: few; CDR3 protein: CAVRRSYNSPLHF; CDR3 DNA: TGTGCCGTACGGCGCTCCTATAATTCGCCCCTCCACTTT
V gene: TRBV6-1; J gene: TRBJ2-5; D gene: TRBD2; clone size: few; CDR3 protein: CASSSVGGSQETQYF; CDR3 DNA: TGTGCCAGCAGCTCCGTCGGGGGGTCCCAAGAGACCCAGTACTTC
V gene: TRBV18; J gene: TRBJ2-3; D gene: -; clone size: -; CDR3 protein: CASSRSPIGVRDANTDTQYF; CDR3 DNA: TGTGCCAGCTCACGAAGCCCAATAGGTGTCCGAGACGCGAACACAGATACGCAGTATTTT
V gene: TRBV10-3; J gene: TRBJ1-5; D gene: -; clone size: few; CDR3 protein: CAISESERGSNQPQHF; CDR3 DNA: TGTGCCATCAGTGAGTCGGAGAGGGGCAGCAATCAGCCCCAGCATTTT
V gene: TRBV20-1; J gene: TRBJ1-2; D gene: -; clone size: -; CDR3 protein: CSARRGTYGYTF; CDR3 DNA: TGCAGTGCCCGGCGAGGGACCTATGGCTACACCTTC
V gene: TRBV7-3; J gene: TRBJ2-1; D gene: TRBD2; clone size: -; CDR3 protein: CASSTTSGGLNEQFF; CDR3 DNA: TGTGCCAGCAGCACCACTAGCGGGGGCTTAAATGAGCAGTTCTTC
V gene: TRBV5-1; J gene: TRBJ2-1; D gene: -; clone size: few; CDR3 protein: CASSWPGTEVHEQFF; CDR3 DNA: TGCGCCAGCAGCTGGCCCGGGACGGAAGTGCATGAGCAGTTCTTC
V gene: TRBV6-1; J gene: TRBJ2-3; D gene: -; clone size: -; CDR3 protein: CASTLTQGWDTQYF; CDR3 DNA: TGTGCCAGCACCTTGACCCAGGGGTGGGATACGCAGTATTTT
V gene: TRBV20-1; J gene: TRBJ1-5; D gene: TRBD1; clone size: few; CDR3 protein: CSAWGKTGTESQPQHF; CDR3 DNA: TGCAGTGCTTGGGGGAAGACAGGGACGGAAAGTCAGCCCCAGCATTTT
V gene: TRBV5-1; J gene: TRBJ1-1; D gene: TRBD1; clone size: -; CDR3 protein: CASSFHRDRANTEAFF; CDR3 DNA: TGCGCCAGCAGCTTCCACCGGGACAGGGCGAACACTGAAGCTTTCTTT
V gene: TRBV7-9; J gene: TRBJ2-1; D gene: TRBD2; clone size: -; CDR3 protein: CASSLVVGGIYNEQFF; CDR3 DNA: TGTGCCAGCAGCTTAGTCGTGGGGGGGATATACAATGAGCAGTTCTTC
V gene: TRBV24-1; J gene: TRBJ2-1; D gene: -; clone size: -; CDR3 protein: CATSLRDPGEQFF; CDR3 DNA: TGTGCCACCAGTCTGCGAGACCCCGGTGAGCAGTTCTTC
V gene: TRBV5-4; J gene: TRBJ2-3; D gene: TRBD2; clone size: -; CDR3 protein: CASSSSGTSGSDTQYF; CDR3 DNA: TGTGCCAGCAGTAGTTCCGGGACTAGCGGCTCAGATACGCAGTATTTT
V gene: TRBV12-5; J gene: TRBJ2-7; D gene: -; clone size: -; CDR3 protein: CASHPSQGSYEQYF; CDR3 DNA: TGTGCTAGCCATCCCTCACAGGGATCCTACGAGCAGTACTTC
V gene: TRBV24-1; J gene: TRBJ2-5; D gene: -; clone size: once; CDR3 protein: CATRSGPEPQETQYF; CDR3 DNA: TGTGCCACCCGATCGGGGCCTGAGCCCCAAGAGACCCAGTACTTC
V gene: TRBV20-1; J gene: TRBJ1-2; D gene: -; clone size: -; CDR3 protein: CSAIEGYGYTF; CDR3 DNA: TGCAGTGCTATAGAGGGCTATGGCTACACCTTC
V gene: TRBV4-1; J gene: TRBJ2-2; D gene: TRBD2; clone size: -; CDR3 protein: CASSQDSNLAGGRSTGELFF; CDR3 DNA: TGCGCCAGCAGCCAAGATAGTAACCTAGCGGGGGGGCGGAGCACCGGGGAGCTGTTTTTT
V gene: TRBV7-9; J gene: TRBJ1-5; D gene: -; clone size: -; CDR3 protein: CASSPPGHRNQPQHF; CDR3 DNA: TGTGCCAGCAGCCCCCCGGGACACCGCAATCAGCCCCAGCATTTT
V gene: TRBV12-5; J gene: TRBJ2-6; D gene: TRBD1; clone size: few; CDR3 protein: CASGLGTGTGANVLTF; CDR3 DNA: TGTGCTAGTGGTTTGGGGACAGGAACTGGGGCCAACGTCCTGACTTTC
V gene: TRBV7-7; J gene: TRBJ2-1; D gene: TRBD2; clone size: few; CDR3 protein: CASSYQLLAGIDEQFF; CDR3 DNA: TGTGCCAGCAGTTACCAATTACTAGCGGGGATCGATGAGCAGTTCTTC
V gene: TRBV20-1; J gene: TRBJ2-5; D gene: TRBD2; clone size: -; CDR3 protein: CSARGGGAGETQYF; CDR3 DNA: TGCAGTGCTAGAGGCGGGGGGGCCGGGGAGACCCAGTACTTC
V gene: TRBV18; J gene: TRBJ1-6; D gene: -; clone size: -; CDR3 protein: CASSPQRGSPLHF; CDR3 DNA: TGTGCCAGCTCACCCCAACGGGGGTCACCCCTCCACTTT
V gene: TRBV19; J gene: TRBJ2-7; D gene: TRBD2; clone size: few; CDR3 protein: CASRGLSSGGTSYEQYF; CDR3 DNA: TGTGCCAGCCGGGGCCTCTCTAGCGGGGGGACTTCCTACGAGCAGTACTTC
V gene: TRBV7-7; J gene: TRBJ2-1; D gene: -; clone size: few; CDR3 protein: CASSSDLGEQFF; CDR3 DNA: TGTGCCAGCAGCTCAGATCTAGGTGAGCAGTTCTTC
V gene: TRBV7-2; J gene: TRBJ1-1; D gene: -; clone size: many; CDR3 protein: CASSLDRAMNTEAFF; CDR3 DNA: TGTGCCAGCAGCTTGGACAGAGCCATGAACACTGAAGCTTTCTTT
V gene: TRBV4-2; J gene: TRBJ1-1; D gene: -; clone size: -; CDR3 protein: CASSQERGEAFF; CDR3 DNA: TGTGCCAGCAGCCAAGAACGGGGGGAAGCTTTCTTT
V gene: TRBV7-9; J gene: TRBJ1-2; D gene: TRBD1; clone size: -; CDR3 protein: CASSAKGQRYGYTF; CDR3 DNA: TGTGCCAGCAGCGCAAAGGGACAGCGCTATGGCTACACCTTC
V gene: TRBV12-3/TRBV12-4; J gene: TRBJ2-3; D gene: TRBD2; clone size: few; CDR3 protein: CASSFFIGGGTSTDTQYF; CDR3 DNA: TGTGCCAGCAGTTTTTTTATTGGCGGGGGAACGAGCACAGATACGCAGTATTTT
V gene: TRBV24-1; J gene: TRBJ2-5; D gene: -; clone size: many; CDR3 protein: CATSETETQYF; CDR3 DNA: TGTGCCACCAGTGAGACGGAGACCCAGTACTTC
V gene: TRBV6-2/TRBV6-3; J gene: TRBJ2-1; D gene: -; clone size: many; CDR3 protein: CASSYYGVYNEQFF; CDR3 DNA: TGTGCCAGCAGTTACTACGGGGTCTACAATGAGCAGTTCTTC
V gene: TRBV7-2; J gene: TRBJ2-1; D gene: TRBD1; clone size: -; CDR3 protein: CASSYRGLSYNEQFF; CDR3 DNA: TGTGCCAGCAGCTACAGGGGGCTATCCTACAATGAGCAGTTCTTC
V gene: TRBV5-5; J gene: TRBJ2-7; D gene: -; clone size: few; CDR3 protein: CASSREQGPYEQYF; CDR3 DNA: TGTGCCAGCAGCCGCGAACAGGGCCCCTACGAGCAGTACTTC
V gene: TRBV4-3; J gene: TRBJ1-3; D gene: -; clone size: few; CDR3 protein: CASSQDPGTASGNTIYF; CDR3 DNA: TGCGCCAGCAGCCAAGATCCCGGCACAGCCTCTGGAAACACCATATATTTT
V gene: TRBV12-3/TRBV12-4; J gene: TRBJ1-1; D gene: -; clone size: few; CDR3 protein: CASSLWGIGTEAFF; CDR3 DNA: TGTGCCAGCAGTTTATGGGGGATCGGCACTGAAGCTTTCTTT
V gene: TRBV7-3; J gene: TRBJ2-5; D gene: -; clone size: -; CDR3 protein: CASSGQPQYF; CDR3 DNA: TGTGCCAGCAGTGGCCAGCCCCAGTACTTC
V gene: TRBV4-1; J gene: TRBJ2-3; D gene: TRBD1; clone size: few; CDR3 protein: CASSRTGGWTDTQYF; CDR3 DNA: TGCGCCAGCAGCCGGACAGGGGGCTGGACAGATACGCAGTATTTT